These 14 T cell receptor beta chains share one sample of origin, sequenced in a study of CD8 T cells in Susac syndrome (dated by TCRdb to the late 2010s). Libraries were made using the immunoSEQ multiplex PCR assay. RNA was extracted with the RNeasy kit and about 0.5 to 1 ug was reverse transcribed using random hexamers. TCRdb handled the public reads itself, with Q25 trimming in fastp and clone calling in MiXCR, and kept productive beta chains. Duplicate CDR3 protein sequences are folded into a single record with the most common DNA and genes. The sample table contains 150,000 to 200,000 distinct CDR3 sequences; only one count was recorded for over 75% of them. The leading ten clones occupy 0.087% of the sample. Material for sequencing was CD4+ T cells from PBMCs. All receptors derive from a human donor with Susac syndrome.

The chain joins TRBV12-3 or TRBV12-4 to TRBJ2-2; 8 bases fit TRBD2. V shed 4 bases, J shed 3 bases, and the junction held 4 bases outside the gene matches. CDR3 length equals 15 residues. The CDR3 spells CASSYQREYTGELFF. Here the CDR3 DNA reads TGTGCCAGCAGTTACCAGCGGGAGTACACCGGGGAGCTGTTTTTT.

The chain couples TRBV30 to TRBJ2-5; a possible D gene is TRBD2 (7 bases). The ends were cut back, 4 bases at V and 5 bases at J, with 14 bases in the middle. The CDR3 extends over 13 amino acids. Germline V lookup: CDR1 GTSNPN, CDR2 SVGIG (reference sequence). The DNA of the CDR3 is TGTGCCTGGAAGGGGGAGGGGCGGGAGACCCAGTACTTC. Its translation: CAWKGEGRETQYF. Based on the CDR3 plus reference TRBV30 and TRBJ2-5, the full variable domain is SQTIHQWPATLVQPVGSPLSLECTVEGTSNPNLYWYRQAAGRGLQLLFYSVGIGQISSEVPQNLSASRPQDRQFILSSKKLLLSDSGFYLCAWKGEGRETQYFGPGTRLLVL.

The chain joins TRBV7-2 to TRBJ1-1, with a possible D match to TRBD1 (6 bases). The CDR3 consists of 15 residues. V was shortened by 5 bases and J by 6 bases, with 19 bases between the two germline ends. Germline CDR1 reads SGHTA; CDR2 reads FQGNSA. The CDR3 region has the DNA TGTGCCAGCAGCCTGACTACCGGGACATCCGCTGAAGCTTTCTTT. Its protein is CASSLTTGTSAEAFF.

This rearrangement joins TRBV20-1 to TRBJ1-2, with a tentative D call TRBD1 (6 bases). The length of the CDR3 is 12 residues. V was pared by 7 bases and J by 2 bases, with 11 bases between. Germline CDR1 reads DFQATT; CDR2 reads SNEGSKA (reference sequence). This chain's CDR3 is CSVDSFNYGYTF. The CDR3 DNA sequence: TGCAGTGTGGACAGTTTCAACTATGGCTACACCTTC.

V and J are TRBV10-3 and TRBJ2-6; the D is unclear. Between the trimmed V and J ends, which lost 2 bases and 1 base, there was a span of 9 bases. Germline CDR1 is ENHRY and CDR2 is SYGVKD. The CDR3 consists of 16 residues. CDR3 region: CAISENARSGANVLTF. CDR3 sequence (DNA): TGTGCCATCAGTGAGAACGCCAGATCTGGGGCCAACGTCCTGACTTTC.

The CDR3: CASSLTGTSGGLTYNEQFF. The CDR3 region has the DNA TGTGCCAGCAGCCTCACCGGGACTAGCGGGGGGCTGACCTACAATGAGCAGTTCTTC. V usage is TRBV9 and J usage is TRBJ2-1; 15 positions match TRBD2. The V and J ends lost 4 bases and 2 bases, in that order; junction bases with no gene match: 10. This CDR3 has 19 residues. The germline V gene encodes CDR1 SGDLS and CDR2 YYNGEE. The full variable domain, with the rest looked up from reference TRBV9 and TRBJ2-1, is DSGVTQTPKHLITATGQRVTLRCSPRSGDLSVYWYQQSLDQGLQFLIQYYNGEERAKGNILERFSAQQFPDLHSELNLSSLELGDSALYFCASSLTGTSGGLTYNEQFFGPGTRLTVL.

This clonotype occurred once. This rearrangement joins TRBV9 to TRBJ2-5; no clear D. This CDR3 contains 16 residues. Trimming removed 0 bases from V and 3 bases from J, with 15 bases in between. CDR1 and CDR2 (germline): SGDLS, YYNGEE. The CDR3 sequence: CASSVGGTFKKETQYF. DNA for the CDR3: TGTGCCAGCAGCGTAGGGGGAACCTTTAAGAAAGAGACCCAGTACTTC.

The J gene is TRBJ2-7, the V gene TRBV3-1; D uncertain. The CDR3 spans 12 residues. Between the trimmed V and J ends, which lost 2 bases and 5 bases, there was a span of 7 bases. Germline V lookup: CDR1 LGHDT, CDR2 YNNKEL (reference sequence). The CDR3, as DNA: TGTGCCAGCAGCCAAACCGCTAACGAGCAGTACTTC. It encodes CASSQTANEQYF.

The chain is built from TRBV5-1 and TRBJ2-5; 7 bases agree with TRBD1. With V trimmed by 0 bases and J by 0 bases, 5 bases remained unmatched. This CDR3 is built from 16 residues. CDR1 and CDR2 from the germline V gene are SGHRS and YFSETQ. The CDR3 loop is CASSLVGTEYQETQYF. The CDR3 DNA reads as TGCGCCAGCAGCTTGGTAGGGACAGAGTACCAAGAGACCCAGTACTTC.

The V gene is TRBV19, the J gene TRBJ2-3, with D tentatively TRBD1 (5 bases). Germline CDR1 and CDR2: LNHDA and SQIVND (reference sequence). There are 13 residues in the CDR3. Trimming removed 2 bases at V and 5 bases at J, with 8 bases between. The DNA for the CDR3 is TGTGCCAGTAGTATAAGCAGGGTAGATACGCAGTATTTT. This codes for CASSISRVDTQYF.

This chain joins TRBV2 and TRBJ1-1; D unclear. This CDR3 is 14 amino acids long. Germline V lookup: CDR1 SNHLY, CDR2 FYNNEI. Trimming stripped 7 bases from V and 0 bases from J, with 12 bases between. CDR3 residues: CASKGTFMNTEAFF. The CDR3 bases are TGTGCCAGCAAAGGCACCTTCATGAACACTGAAGCTTTCTTT.

This chain uses TRBV7-2 with TRBJ1-2; D remains unclear. The length of the CDR3 is 14 residues. The V and J ends lost 2 bases and 0 bases respectively, with 7 bases between them. CDR1 SGHTA and CDR2 FQGNSA come from the germline V gene. Here the CDR3 reads CASSLWVSNYGYTF. Written as DNA, the CDR3 is TGTGCCAGCAGCTTATGGGTCTCTAACTATGGCTACACCTTC.

CDR3 amino acids: CASSYRDRFSNEQYF. The CDR3 DNA reads TGTGCCAGCAGTTACCGGGACAGGTTTTCGAACGAGCAGTACTTC. This rearrangement joins TRBV6-5 to TRBJ2-7; 8 bases agree with TRBD1. The CDR3 spans 15 residues. CDR1 MNHEY and CDR2 SVGAGI come from the germline V gene. V shed 2 bases, J shed 5 bases, and the junction held 8 bases outside the gene matches.

In this sample, this clonotype turned up once. The chain is built from TRBV20-1 and TRBJ2-1; a possible D gene is TRBD2 (5 bases). This CDR3 region has 15 residues. The V gene lost 3 bases and the J gene lost 3 bases, with 15 bases spanning the gap. Looked up from germline, CDR1 is DFQATT and CDR2 is SNEGSKA (reference sequence). The CDR3 here is CSASASRDVYNEQFF. In DNA form, the CDR3 reads TGCAGTGCTAGCGCTAGCCGGGATGTCTACAATGAGCAGTTCTTC.